This T cell receptor beta chain is drawn from a study of Ad26.COV2.S vaccination and SARS-CoV-2 variants. Study summary: As a participant in COV1001, the donor was in the Ad26.COV2.S trial arm.

This sample's treatment: 15 to 20 received Ad26.COV2.S at low or high dose, single or two shots; several received placebo; per-sample allocation not given. Samples came from day 63 after the first vaccine or placebo injection. The repertoire was sequenced with immunoSEQ multiplex PCR; TCRdb's copy has only in-frame clones and lacks some. The sample includes 300,000 to 350,000 clones, 86% of them seen just once. This clone was seen only once. This CDR3 has 12 amino acids. Germline-derived CDR1 and CDR2 are MNHNY and SVGAGI (reference sequence). This clonotype originated in a person aged 18-65 years who received the Ad26.COV2.S COVID-19 vaccine or a placebo. Sequencing was performed on peripheral blood, taken in a trial of Ad26.COV2.S vaccine versus placebo. The chain is built from TRBV6-6 and TRBJ1-2, with D tentatively TRBD1 (5 bases). The CDR3 reads CVGSGTNYGYTF. The CDR3 DNA is TGTGTGGGTTCCGGGACGAACTATGGCTACACCTTC.